This T cell receptor beta chain is from a study of human T cells and chemical hapten exposure. Looking at the study overall: Doses of diphenylcyclopropenone went to the patients' scalps weekly throughout the approximately 22-week study. Findings and limits, study-wide: Clustering by CDR3 similarity yielded significantly more large clusters from expanded TCRs than controls.

Time point here: patch test 3, about 24 weeks after DPC sensitization. The treatment here: therapeutic diphenylcyclopropenone sensitization with weekly scalp DPC. This CDR3 spans 15 amino acids. The germline gives CDR1 LGHNA, CDR2 YNFKEQ. V shed 1 base and J shed 0 bases, with 7 bases lying between them. TCRdb called the RACE reads again in MiXCR, with one record for every CDR3 protein. The repertoire holds about 190,000 distinct CDR3 sequences, with around 25% as singletons. On this clonotype: Its specificity is unknown.

The rearrangement links TRBV4-2 to TRBJ2-1, with D possibly being TRBD2 (5 bases). The receptor comes from a woman between 40 and 50 years old with alopecia areata. Some clones in this sample may be carry-over from other donors' samples. The specimen comprised whole blood, sampled in connection with sensitization to the hapten diphenylcyclopropenone (DPC). CDR3 DNA sequence: TGTGCCAGCAGCCAAGGGGAGAGCTCCTACAATGAGCAGTTCTTC. Protein product: CASSQGESSYNEQFF.